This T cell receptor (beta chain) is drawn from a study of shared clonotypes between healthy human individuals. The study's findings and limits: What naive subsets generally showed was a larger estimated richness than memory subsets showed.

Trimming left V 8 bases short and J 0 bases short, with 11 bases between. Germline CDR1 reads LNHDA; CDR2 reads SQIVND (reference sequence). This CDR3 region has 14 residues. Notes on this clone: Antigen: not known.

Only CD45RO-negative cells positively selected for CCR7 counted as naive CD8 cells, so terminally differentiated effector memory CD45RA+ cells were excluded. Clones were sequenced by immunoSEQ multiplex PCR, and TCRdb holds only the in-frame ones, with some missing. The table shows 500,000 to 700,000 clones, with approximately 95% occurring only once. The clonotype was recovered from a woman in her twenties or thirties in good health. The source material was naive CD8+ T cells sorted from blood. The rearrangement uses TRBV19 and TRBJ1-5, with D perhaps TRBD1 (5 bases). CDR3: CASALRGSNQPQHF. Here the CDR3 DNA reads TGTGCCAGTGCTCTGAGGGGTAGCAATCAGCCCCAGCATTTT.